The 2 T cell receptor beta chains given below trace back to one sample, sequenced in a study of CD8 T cells in ankylosing spondylitis. Study results and limitations: There was a TCR beta motif, made of several highly homologous variants, that appeared characteristic of ankylosing spondylitis blood.

No antigen has been assigned to these receptors. TCRdb ran MiXCR on the 5' RACE reads and lists one entry per CDR3 protein. The sample yields under 550,000 distinct CDR3 sequences, 25% to 30% seen once. The sequenced material came from blood, either unsorted or a sorted T cell fraction (not recorded which). These receptors were taken from a male donor with ankylosing spondylitis.

This clonotype was counted between two and nine times. This chain joins TRBV27 and TRBJ2-6, with unresolved D. Germline V gene data show CDR1 as MNHEY and CDR2 as SMNVEV (reference sequence). The V gene lost 6 bases and the J gene lost 0 bases, with 15 bases spanning the gap. This CDR3 comprises 17 residues. Here the CDR3 DNA reads TGTGCCAGCAGCAGAGGTACGAGAAACTCTGGGGCCAACGTCCTGACTTTC. The encoded protein is CASSRGTRNSGANVLTF.

This clonotype showed up just a few times. The V and J genes are TRBV5-1 and TRBJ2-3; TRBD1 matches at 8 bases. The germline gives CDR1 SGHRS, CDR2 YFSETQ. Trimming removed 0 bases from V and 3 bases from J; junction bases left unmatched: 9. This CDR3 has 17 residues. CDR3 residues: CASSLVAGTGVTDTQYF. DNA for the CDR3: TGCGCCAGCAGCTTGGTCGCCGGGACAGGTGTGACAGATACGCAGTATTTT. Variable domain in full (rest from reference TRBV5-1 and TRBJ2-3): KAGVTQTPRYLIKTRGQQVTLSCSPISGHRSVSWYQQTPGQGLQFLFEYFSETQRNKGNFPGRFSGRQFSNSRSEMNVSTLELGDSALYLCASSLVAGTGVTDTQYFGPGTRLTVL.